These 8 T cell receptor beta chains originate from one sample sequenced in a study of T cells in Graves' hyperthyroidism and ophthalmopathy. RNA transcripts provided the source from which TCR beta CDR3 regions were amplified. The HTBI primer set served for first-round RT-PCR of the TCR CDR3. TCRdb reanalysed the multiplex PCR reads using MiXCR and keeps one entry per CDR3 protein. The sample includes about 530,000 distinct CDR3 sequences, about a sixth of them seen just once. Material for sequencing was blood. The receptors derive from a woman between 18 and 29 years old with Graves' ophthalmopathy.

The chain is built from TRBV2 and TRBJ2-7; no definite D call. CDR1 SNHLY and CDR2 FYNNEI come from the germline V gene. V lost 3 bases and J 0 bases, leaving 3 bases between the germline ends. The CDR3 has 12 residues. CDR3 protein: CASSEISYEQYF. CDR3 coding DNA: TGTGCCAGCAGTGAGATCTCCTACGAGCAGTACTTC.

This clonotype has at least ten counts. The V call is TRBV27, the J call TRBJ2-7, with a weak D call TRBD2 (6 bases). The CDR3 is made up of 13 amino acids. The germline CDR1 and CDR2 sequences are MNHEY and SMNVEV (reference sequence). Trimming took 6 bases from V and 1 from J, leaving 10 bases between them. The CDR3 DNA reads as TGTGCCAGCAGCTTAGCGGTTTCCTACGAGCAGTACTTC. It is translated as CASSLAVSYEQYF.

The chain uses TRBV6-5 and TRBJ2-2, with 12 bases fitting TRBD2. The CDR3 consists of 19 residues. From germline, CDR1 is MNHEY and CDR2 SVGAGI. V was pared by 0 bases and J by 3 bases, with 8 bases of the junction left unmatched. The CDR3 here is CASSYSHLAGGPDTGELFF. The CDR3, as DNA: TGTGCCAGCAGTTACTCACATCTAGCGGGGGGGCCGGACACCGGGGAGCTGTTTTTT.

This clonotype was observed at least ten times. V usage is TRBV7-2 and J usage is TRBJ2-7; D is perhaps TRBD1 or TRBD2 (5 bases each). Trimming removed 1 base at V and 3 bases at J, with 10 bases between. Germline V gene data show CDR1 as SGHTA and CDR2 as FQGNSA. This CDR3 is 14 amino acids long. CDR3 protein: CASSLVPGSYEQYF. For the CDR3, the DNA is TGTGCCAGCAGCTTAGTTCCAGGGAGCTACGAGCAGTACTTC.

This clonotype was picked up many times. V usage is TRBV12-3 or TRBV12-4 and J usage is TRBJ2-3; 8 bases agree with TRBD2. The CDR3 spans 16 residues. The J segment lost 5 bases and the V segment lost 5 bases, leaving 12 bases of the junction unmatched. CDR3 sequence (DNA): TGTGCCAGCAGTACCTCAGCGGGAGAGGTTATAGATACGCAGTATTTT. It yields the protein CASSTSAGEVIDTQYF.

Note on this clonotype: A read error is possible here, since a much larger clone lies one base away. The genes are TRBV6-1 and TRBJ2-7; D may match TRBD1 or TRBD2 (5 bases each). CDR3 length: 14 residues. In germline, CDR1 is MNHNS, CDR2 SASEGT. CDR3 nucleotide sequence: TGTGCCAGCAGTGAACGGGGCCTCACCTACGAGCAGCACTTC. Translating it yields CASSERGLTYEQHF.

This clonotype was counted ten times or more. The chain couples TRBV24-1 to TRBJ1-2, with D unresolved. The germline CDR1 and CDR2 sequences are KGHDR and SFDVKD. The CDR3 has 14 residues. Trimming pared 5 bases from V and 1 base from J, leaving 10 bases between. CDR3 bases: TGTGCCACCAGTGGGAAGAGAATTAACTATGGCTACACCTTC. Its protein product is CATSGKRINYGYTF.

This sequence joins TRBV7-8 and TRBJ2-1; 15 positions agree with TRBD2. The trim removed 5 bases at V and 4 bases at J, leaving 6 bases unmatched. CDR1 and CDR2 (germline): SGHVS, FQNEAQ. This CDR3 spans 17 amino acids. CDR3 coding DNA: TGTGCCAGCAGCACGGGACTAGCGGGAGGCGCATACAATGAGCAGTTCTTC. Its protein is CASSTGLAGGAYNEQFF.